These 32 T cell receptor beta chains were sequenced from one sample in a study of blood T cell repertoires in COVID-19. The method was immunoSEQ multiplex PCR; TCRdb's version includes in-frame clones alone and lacks a portion of them. The sample has some 100,000 clones, 92% seen once; the top ten hold roughly 6.4%. The source material was peripheral blood. The receptors shown here come from a woman aged 60-75 years with active COVID-19.

The CDR3 nucleotides are TGCAGTGCTAGTAGAGGCTCACCTTTCTCTGGAAACACCATATATTTT. This translates into CSASRGSPFSGNTIYF. The V call is TRBV20-1, the J call TRBJ1-3, with D unresolved. The CDR3 covers 16 residues. The germline V and J ends were trimmed by 3 bases and 0 bases, with 15 bases remaining between them. Germline CDR1 reads DFQATT; CDR2 reads SNEGSKA (reference sequence).

The chain is built from TRBV2 and TRBJ2-1; 7 bases are shared with TRBD1. With V trimmed by 6 bases and J by 3 bases, 5 bases remained unmatched. CDR1 and CDR2 from the germline V gene are SNHLY and FYNNEI. The CDR3 length is 14 residues. CDR3 sequence (DNA): TGTGCCAGCAGGACGGGACAGAACTACAATGAGCAGTTCTTC. Its protein is CASRTGQNYNEQFF.

The chain couples TRBV5-6 to TRBJ1-4, with D perhaps matching TRBD1 (5 bases). V dropped 0 bases and J dropped 7 bases, with 13 bases sitting between them. This CDR3 comprises 15 residues. Germline V gene lookup returns CDR1 SGHDT and CDR2 YYEEEE. This CDR3 is CASSLVADRGEKLFF. The CDR3 DNA reads as TGTGCCAGCAGCTTGGTCGCCGATAGGGGTGAAAAACTGTTTTTT.

The chain combines TRBV18 with TRBJ2-2; D call uncertain. This CDR3 comprises 14 residues. V was clipped by 4 bases and J by 2 bases, with 8 bases between them. Germline loops: CDR1 KGHSH, CDR2 LQKENI. The CDR3 loop reads CASSLDINTGELFF. CDR3 DNA: TGTGCCAGCTCACTAGACATTAACACCGGGGAGCTGTTTTTT.

The V gene is TRBV30, the J gene TRBJ2-2; 10 bases line up with TRBD1. Germline lookup yields CDR1 GTSNPN and CDR2 SVGIG (reference sequence). V shed 1 base, J shed 5 bases, and the junction held 1 base outside the gene matches. The CDR3 is 14 residues long. The CDR3 bases are TGTGCCTGGAGTGGGGACAGGGGAACCGGGGAGCTGTTTTTT. Its translation: CAWSGDRGTGELFF.

The gene calls are TRBV30 and TRBJ1-1, with D unclear. The V gene's germline CDR1 is GTSNPN and CDR2 SVGIG (reference sequence). Trimming removed 2 bases from V and 1 base from J, with 5 bases in between. CDR3 size: 12 residues. Here the CDR3 DNA reads TGTGCCTGGAGTAGACAGAACACTGAAGCTTTCTTT. This gives the protein CAWSRQNTEAFF.

The rearrangement uses TRBV30 and TRBJ2-2, with 8 positions matching TRBD1. CDR1 is GTSNPN and CDR2 is SVGIG in the germline V gene (reference sequence). CDR3 length: 15 residues. Germline trimming cut 4 bases from V and 7 bases from J; bases unmatched to any gene: 11. CDR3 DNA: TGTGCCTGGAAAATTTCGGACAGGGTACTCGGGGAGCTGTTTTTT. Residues: CAWKISDRVLGELFF. The full variable domain, completed using reference TRBV30 and TRBJ2-2, is SQTIHQWPATLVQPVGSPLSLECTVEGTSNPNLYWYRQAAGRGLQLLFYSVGIGQISSEVPQNLSASRPQDRQFILSSKKLLLSDSGFYLCAWKISDRVLGELFFGEGSRLTVL.

This clone has just one count. The gene calls are TRBV9 and TRBJ2-7, with 8 bases fitting TRBD1. CDR1 and CDR2 from the germline V gene are SGDLS and YYNGEE. The junction had 11 bases not matched to a gene; V was cut back by 7 bases and J by 5 bases. The CDR3 is 14 amino acids. In DNA, the CDR3 is TGTGCCAGCGGTGGGACAGGAATCGGTAACGAGCAGTACTTC. Translation gives CASGGTGIGNEQYF.

This sequence joins TRBV7-3 and TRBJ2-7, with D possibly matching TRBD1 (6 bases). V lost 5 bases and J lost 6, with 11 bases in between. The CDR3 runs 12 residues. Germline loops: CDR1 SGHTA, CDR2 FQGTGA. CDR3 residues: CASSRPGAEQYF. DNA for the CDR3: TGTGCCAGCAGCCGACCAGGGGCCGAGCAGTACTTC.

The rearrangement links TRBV4-3 to TRBJ1-2; D remains unclear. Trimming shortened V by 0 bases and J by 3 bases, and 17 bases separated the two germline ends. This CDR3 region has 17 residues. CDR1 is LGHNA, CDR2 YSLEER, per germline. The CDR3, as DNA: TGCGCCAGCAGCCAAGATTACCTCGGTGGAGGGTACTATGGCTACACCTTC. This codes for CASSQDYLGGGYYGYTF.

The CDR3 loop is CASSSARTGPNQPQHF. CDR3 bases: TGTGCCAGCAGTTCTGCCCGGACAGGGCCTAATCAGCCCCAGCATTTT. This chain uses TRBV6-5 with TRBJ1-5; TRBD1 matches at 8 bases. This CDR3 is 16 amino acids long. CDR1 and CDR2 from the germline V gene are MNHEY and SVGAGI. After removal of 4 bases from V and 4 bases from J, the junction contained 9 bases not matched to a gene.

The chain is built from TRBV9 and TRBJ1-3, with D hard to call. Germline loops: CDR1 SGDLS, CDR2 YYNGEE. The V end was cut by 0 bases, the J end by 0 bases, with 10 bases between. The length of the CDR3 is 16 residues. CDR3 bases: TGTGCCAGCAGCGTAGCTATAGGAGACTCTGGAAACACCATATATTTT. Protein product: CASSVAIGDSGNTIYF.

The chain links TRBV28 to TRBJ1-4, with 7 bases matching TRBD1. V was clipped by 7 bases and J by 6 bases; unmatched bases: 17. The CDR3 totals 17 residues. Germline CDR1 MDHEN, CDR2 SYDVKM. For the CDR3, the DNA is TGTGCCAGCACCCCTACCGGGCGACAGGGAGGTTATGAAAAACTGTTTTTT. Translating gives CASTPTGRQGGYEKLFF. Together with reference TRBV28 and TRBJ1-4, the CDR3 gives the full variable domain: DVKVTQSSRYLVKRTGEKVFLECVQDMDHENMFWYRQDPGLGLRLIYFSYDVKMKEKGDIPEGYSVSREKKERFSLILESASTNQTSMYLCASTPTGRQGGYEKLFFGSGTQLSVL.

V and J are TRBV29-1 and TRBJ1-3; D gene ambiguous. Germline CDR1 and CDR2: SQVTM and ANQGSEA. The length of the CDR3 is 11 residues. V was shortened by 6 bases and J by 0 bases, with 3 bases between the two germline ends. The CDR3 DNA reads as TGCAGCGTGTACTCTGGAAACACCATATATTTT. It specifies CSVYSGNTIYF.

The rearrangement links TRBV6-5 to TRBJ1-1; tentative D call: TRBD1 (6 bases). V dropped 5 bases and J dropped 3 bases, with 16 bases sitting between them. Germline-derived CDR1 and CDR2 are MNHEY and SVGAGI. This CDR3 contains 15 residues. The DNA for the CDR3 is TGTGCCAGCAGTCGGACAGCGAGAACCTACACTGAAGCTTTCTTT. It specifies CASSRTARTYTEAFF.

V gene TRBV9 combines with J gene TRBJ2-3; TRBD2 matches at 12 bases. Unmatched junction bases numbered 3, after V lost 3 bases and J lost 1 base. Germline V CDR1 and CDR2: SGDLS, YYNGEE. CDR3 length: 16 residues. The CDR3 protein is CASSDRLAGGTDTQYF. Written as DNA, the CDR3 is TGTGCCAGCAGCGATAGACTAGCGGGAGGCACAGATACGCAGTATTTT.

The chain joins TRBV6-5 to TRBJ1-3; tentative D call: TRBD1 (6 bases). The CDR3 has 13 amino acids. Between the trimmed V and J ends, which lost 5 bases and 7 bases, there was a span of 12 bases. Germline V CDR1 and CDR2: MNHEY, SVGAGI. CDR3 sequence (DNA): TGTGCCAGCAGTACGAACAGGGTTAACACCATATATTTT. Residues: CASSTNRVNTIYF.

The V and J genes are TRBV24-1 and TRBJ2-1, with 10 positions matching TRBD2. With 3 bases clipped from V and 2 bases from J, the junction kept 6 bases outside the gene matches. Germline V gene lookup returns CDR1 KGHDR and CDR2 SFDVKD. The CDR3 runs 17 residues. CDR3 nucleotide sequence: TGTGCCACCAGTGATACTCTACTAGCGGGAACCTACAATGAGCAGTTCTTC. Translated, it gives CATSDTLLAGTYNEQFF.

About this clone: Other DNA sequences in the same sample also yield this CDR3. The CDR3 coding sequence is TGTGCCAGCAGGCTAGACCCGAACACTGAAGCTTTCTTT. As protein: CASRLDPNTEAFF. This chain connects TRBV28 to TRBJ1-1; D gene unclear. V lost 6 bases to trimming and J lost 1 base, with 9 bases between them. Looked up from germline, CDR1 is MDHEN and CDR2 is SYDVKM. The CDR3 is 13 amino acids.

The CDR3 region is CASSLAGTSGAYNEQFF. CDR3 sequence (DNA): TGTGCCAGCAGCTTAGCGGGGACTAGCGGCGCCTACAATGAGCAGTTCTTC. The J gene is TRBJ2-1, the V gene TRBV7-6; TRBD2 matches 11 bases. This CDR3 is built from 17 residues. From germline, CDR1 is SGHVS and CDR2 FNYEAQ. V gave up 0 bases and J gave up 2 bases; unmatched junction bases: 3.

This clone appeared once. The J gene is TRBJ2-3, the V gene TRBV7-2; 11 nucleotides align to TRBD1. The germline CDR1 and CDR2 sequences are SGHTA and FQGNSA. This CDR3 spans 16 amino acids. The trim removed 3 bases at V and 8 bases at J, leaving 10 bases unmatched. The DNA for the CDR3 is TGTGCCAGCAGCTTCCATGGACAGGGGGCTCGGGGTACGCAGTATTTT. Amino acid sequence: CASSFHGQGARGTQYF. The variable domain in full, completed from reference TRBV7-2 and TRBJ2-3, reads GAGVSQSPSNKVTEKGKDVELRCDPISGHTALYWYRQSLGQGLEFLIYFQGNSAPDKSGLPSDRFSAERTGGSVSTLTIQRTQQEDSAVYLCASSFHGQGARGTQYFGPGTRLTVL.

This clone was detected once. This sequence joins TRBV19 and TRBJ1-2; 10 bases match TRBD1. J gave up 7 bases and V 5 bases, and 7 bases lay outside the gene matches. Germline V gives CDR1 LNHDA, CDR2 SQIVND (reference sequence). The CDR3 is 14 residues long. Here the CDR3 reads CASSFRQGAVGYTF. The CDR3 DNA is TGTGCCAGTAGTTTTCGACAGGGGGCGGTTGGCTACACCTTC.

This chain uses TRBV6-5 with TRBJ1-1; the D is unclear. Trimming shortened V by 5 bases and J by 1 base, and 5 bases separated the two germline ends. This CDR3 contains 12 residues. Per the germline V gene, CDR1 is MNHEY and CDR2 is SVGAGI. Written as DNA, the CDR3 is TGTGCCAGCAGTCAGGCGAACACTGAAGCTTTCTTT. Its protein is CASSQANTEAFF.

The rearrangement uses TRBV29-1 and TRBJ2-1; TRBD1 matches at 9 bases. Germline lookup yields CDR1 SQVTM and CDR2 ANQGSEA. The CDR3 totals 12 residues. V lost 8 bases to trimming and J lost 7 bases; unmatched junction nucleotides: 6. CDR3 bases: TGCAGCACCAGGACAGGGGTGAATGAGCAGTTCTTC. This encodes CSTRTGVNEQFF.

The chain joins TRBV10-3 to TRBJ2-5; D gene unclear. The V gene's germline CDR1 is ENHRY and CDR2 SYGVKD. Trimming took off 6 bases at V and 4 bases at J, with 6 bases between the two ends. The CDR3 runs 11 residues. Here the CDR3 DNA reads TGTGCCATCAGCTGGAGAGAGACCCAGTACTTC. Protein: CAISWRETQYF.

The V gene is TRBV3-1 (or the pseudogene TRBV3-2), the J gene TRBJ1-1; 10 positions match TRBD1. Looked up from germline, CDR1 is LGHDT and CDR2 is YNNKEL (reference sequence). The CDR3 contains 17 residues. The J segment lost 4 bases and the V segment lost 4 bases, leaving 12 bases of the junction unmatched. CDR3 sequence (DNA): TGTGCCAGCAGCCGAGACGCGACAGGGGGCATATCCACTGAAGCTTTCTTT. This encodes CASSRDATGGISTEAFF.

The chain carries TRBV6-5 and TRBJ1-6; D is ambiguous. This CDR3 comprises 13 residues. CDR1 and CDR2 from the germline V gene are MNHEY and SVGAGI. V was cut by 0 bases and J by 7 bases, with 4 bases left in between. In DNA form, the CDR3 reads TGTGCCAGCAGTTACTCGAGGAATTCACCCCTCCACTTT. Translation: CASSYSRNSPLHF.

The V call is TRBV15, the J call TRBJ2-2; weak D call: TRBD1 (5 bases). The V end was cut by 1 base, the J end by 7 bases, with 13 bases between. Germline V gene lookup returns CDR1 LNHNV and CDR2 YYDKDF (reference sequence). The CDR3 spans 15 residues. CDR3 in DNA: TGTGCCACCAGCAGAGTTGCGACAGAAGGCGGGGAGCTGTTTTTT. Residues: CATSRVATEGGELFF.

This clone was seen a single time. V and J are TRBV30 and TRBJ1-5; D possibly corresponds to TRBD1 (5 bases). Trimming took off 0 bases at V and 5 bases at J, with 14 bases between the two ends. Germline V lookup: CDR1 GTSNPN, CDR2 SVGIG (reference sequence). There are 15 residues in the CDR3. As DNA, the CDR3 is TGTGCCTGGAGTGTTGGGGGGGGGAGTGATCAGCCCCAGCATTTT. Protein product: CAWSVGGGSDQPQHF.

In its sample, this clone was seen a few times. The V call is TRBV28, the J call TRBJ2-3; 9 nucleotides align to TRBD2. Germline CDR1 and CDR2: MDHEN and SYDVKM. The trim removed 5 bases at V and 2 bases at J, leaving 8 bases unmatched. This CDR3 has 16 amino acids. The CDR3 spells CASSRTSGYYTDTQYF. The CDR3 coding sequence is TGTGCCAGCAGTCGTACTAGCGGGTACTACACAGATACGCAGTATTTT.

The rearrangement joins TRBV7-8 to TRBJ1-6; maybe TRBD1 (6 bases). Trimming left V 4 bases short and J 0 bases short, with 10 bases between. Looked up from germline, CDR1 is SGHVS and CDR2 is FQNEAQ. The CDR3 totals 16 residues. This chain's CDR3 is CASSSRDTSYNSPLHF. CDR3 nucleotide sequence: TGTGCCAGCAGCTCCCGGGACACCTCCTATAATTCACCCCTCCACTTT.

The chain employs TRBV5-4 and TRBJ1-1; perhaps TRBD1 as D (6 bases). V lost 4 bases and J 3 bases, leaving 10 bases between the germline ends. The CDR3 runs 13 residues. From germline, CDR1 is SGHNT and CDR2 YYREEE (reference sequence). The CDR3 DNA is TGTGCCAGCAGCCCCCCAGGGGACACTGAAGCTTTCTTT. Translation: CASSPPGDTEAFF.